The 31 T cell receptor beta chains listed next were all sequenced from one sample in a study of OX40 agonist ivuxolimab in advanced cancers. Measured with immunoSEQ multiplex PCR; TCRdb has only the in-frame clones, and not every one. The sample yields under 80,000 clones, over 75% seen once. The source material was CD4+ or CD8+ T cells sorted from blood, sampled in a trial of the OX40 agonist ivuxolimab. The receptor set was obtained from an adult with an advanced solid tumor such as melanoma, head and neck, liver or kidney cancer.

J is TRBJ2-1 and V is TRBV5-4, with 7 bases aligning to TRBD1. The trim removed 1 base at V and 7 bases at J, leaving 8 bases unmatched. The CDR3 loop spans 15 amino acids. From germline, CDR1 is SGHNT and CDR2 YYREEE (reference sequence). This chain's CDR3 is CASSLKGTATNEQFF. In nucleotides, the CDR3 is TGTGCCAGCAGCTTGAAAGGGACAGCGACTAATGAGCAGTTCTTC.

J is TRBJ2-5 and V is TRBV6-6; either TRBD1 or TRBD2 may supply D (5 bases each). The CDR3 covers 14 residues. Germline CDR1 is MNHNY and CDR2 is SVGAGI (reference sequence). V was trimmed by 5 bases and J by 0 bases, leaving 10 bases between them. The CDR3 coding sequence is TGTGCCAGCAGTCCCGGGACGTACCAAGAGACCCAGTACTTC. Translating it yields CASSPGTYQETQYF.

This clone has a single count. This chain links TRBV27 with TRBJ2-3; possible D gene TRBD2, 6 bases. There are 17 residues in the CDR3. V gave up 5 bases and J gave up 0 bases, with 18 bases separating them. CDR1 MNHEY and CDR2 SMNVEV come from the germline V gene (reference sequence). CDR3 DNA sequence: TGTGCCAGCAGTCGAAAAGGAGGGACCACAAGCACAGATACGCAGTATTTT. This encodes CASSRKGGTTSTDTQYF.

V and J are TRBV9 and TRBJ2-3; 9 bases line up with TRBD1. The CDR3 covers 17 residues. The ends lost 0 bases at V and 4 bases at J; junction bases unmatched: 9. The germline gives CDR1 SGDLS, CDR2 YYNGEE. CDR3 DNA: TGTGCCAGCAGCGTAGTAGTGGGGACAGGGAGGGCAGATACGCAGTATTTT. This sequence encodes CASSVVVGTGRADTQYF.

This chain links TRBV2 with TRBJ1-1; a possible D gene is TRBD1 (5 bases). Germline CDR1 and CDR2: SNHLY and FYNNEI. The CDR3 consists of 14 residues. Trimming shortened V by 6 bases and J by 1 base, and 12 bases separated the two germline ends. CDR3 in amino acids: CASSVGGENTEAFF. The CDR3, as DNA: TGTGCCAGCAGCGTCGGGGGGGAGAACACTGAAGCTTTCTTT. Using reference TRBV2 and TRBJ1-1 for the parts outside the CDR3, the full variable domain is EPEVTQTPSHQVTQMGQEVILRCVPISNHLYFYWYRQILGQKVEFLVSFYNNEISEKSEIFDDQFSVERPDGSNFTLKIRSTKLEDSAMYFCASSVGGENTEAFFGQGTRLTVV.

This rearrangement joins TRBV10-3 to TRBJ1-6; no definite D call. Trimming left V 4 bases short and J 6 bases short, with 7 bases between. The CDR3 covers 13 residues. CDR1 and CDR2 from the germline V gene are ENHRY and SYGVKD. The chain's CDR3 is CAISAESNSPLHF. Here the CDR3 DNA reads TGTGCCATCAGTGCGGAGAGTAATTCACCCCTCCACTTT.

The chain has TRBV7-8 and TRBJ1-5, with a possible D match to TRBD1 (6 bases). The CDR3 is made up of 13 amino acids. V dropped 6 bases and J dropped 5 bases, with 11 bases sitting between them. Germline lookup yields CDR1 SGHVS and CDR2 FQNEAQ. Here the CDR3 reads CASSKDRDQPQHF. The CDR3 nucleotides are TGTGCCAGCAGTAAGGACAGAGATCAGCCCCAGCATTTT.

The rearrangement joins TRBV7-2 to TRBJ2-5; TRBD2 aligns across 8 bases. CDR1 is SGHTA and CDR2 is FQGNSA in the germline V gene. The CDR3 runs to 14 residues. V was clipped by 5 bases and J by 5 bases; unmatched bases: 7. CDR3 residues: CASSPSGRLETQYF. The DNA of the CDR3 is TGTGCCAGCAGCCCCAGCGGGAGATTGGAGACCCAGTACTTC.

This chain joins TRBV27 and TRBJ2-2; a weak D match, TRBD1 (6 bases). The CDR3 consists of 17 residues. The germline CDR1 and CDR2 sequences are MNHEY and SMNVEV (reference sequence). The V end lost 2 bases, the J end lost 4 bases, and 17 bases lay between the germline ends. CDR3 sequence (DNA): TGTGCCAGCAGTTTAGGCCTCGGGACAACGGGCACCGGGGAGCTGTTTTTT. Residues: CASSLGLGTTGTGELFF.

This clone has only one observation. The rearrangement joins TRBV30 to TRBJ1-2; no clear D gene. Germline loops: CDR1 GTSNPN, CDR2 SVGIG (reference sequence). The CDR3 has 12 residues. Trimming left V 3 bases short and J 7 bases short, with 12 bases between. This CDR3 reads CAWRELEAGYTF. The CDR3 DNA reads TGTGCCTGGAGAGAATTGGAGGCTGGCTACACCTTC.

There are a few counts of this clone. Other DNA sequences in this sample translate to the same CDR3. The V gene is TRBV5-4, the J gene TRBJ2-5; D remains ambiguous. The germline gives CDR1 SGHNT, CDR2 YYREEE (reference sequence). The CDR3 totals 11 residues. Deletions cut 2 bases from V and 5 bases from J, with 4 bases between. The DNA for the CDR3 is TGTGCCAGCAGCTTCGGGGAGACCCAGTACTTC. It is translated as CASSFGETQYF.

The chain uses TRBV5-8 and TRBJ2-7; 8 bases are a match to TRBD1. V trimming: 4 bases; J trimming: 1 base; junction bases outside the gene matches: 7. The germline V gene has CDR1 SGHTS and CDR2 YDEGEE. This CDR3 has 15 amino acids. In DNA, the CDR3 is TGTGCCAGCAGCACACAGGGGGAAGGGTCCTACGAGCAGTACTTC. Translation: CASSTQGEGSYEQYF.

Here the CDR3 DNA reads TGTGCCAGCAGCTTATTAGTCACGATAGGGGTCAGCTACAATGAGCAGTTCTTC. The encoded protein is CASSLLVTIGVSYNEQFF. The gene calls are TRBV7-2 and TRBJ2-1; a possible D gene is TRBD1 (5 bases). In germline, CDR1 is SGHTA, CDR2 FQGNSA. Trimming removed 2 bases at V and 3 bases at J, with 20 bases between. The CDR3 is made up of 18 amino acids.

The chain joins TRBV19 to TRBJ1-1; tentatively, D is TRBD1 (5 bases). V was pared by 6 bases and J by 0 bases, with 11 bases between. This CDR3 spans 14 amino acids. CDR1 is LNHDA and CDR2 is SQIVND in the germline V gene (reference sequence). CDR3 sequence (DNA): TGTGCCAGTAGCCGGGAGGGGCTGAACACTGAAGCTTTCTTT. The encoded protein is CASSREGLNTEAFF.

V is TRBV14 and J is TRBJ1-2; no reliable D call. CDR1 and CDR2 (germline): SGHDN, FVKESK. Trimming cost V 1 base and J 7 bases, with 7 bases left between them. The length of the CDR3 is 12 residues. CDR3 coding DNA: TGTGCCAGCAGCCAAGTCTCCGTTGGCTACACCTTC. It specifies CASSQVSVGYTF.

The V and J genes are TRBV4-3 and TRBJ1-3, with a tentative D call TRBD1 (6 bases). Trimming removed 1 base from V and 0 bases from J, with 16 bases in between. Germline V lookup: CDR1 LGHNA, CDR2 YSLEER. The CDR3 is made up of 18 amino acids. The DNA for the CDR3 is TGCGCCAGCAGCCAAGTCCGGGACACCGGATCCTCTGGAAACACCATATATTTT. Its translation: CASSQVRDTGSSGNTIYF.

The chain joins TRBV27 to TRBJ2-7, with TRBD1 identical over 8 bases. From germline, CDR1 is MNHEY and CDR2 SMNVEV (reference sequence). The CDR3 is 15 residues long. The V gene end was trimmed by 2 bases and the J gene end by 4 bases; junction bases not matched to a gene: 7. The CDR3 nucleotides read TGTGCCAGCAGTTTAGGTGACAGGGGTATATACGAGCAGTACTTC. It yields the protein CASSLGDRGIYEQYF.

The CDR3 DNA reads TGTGCCAGTAGTATAGTCGGACCCCGGCGAAATGAAAAACTGTTTTTT. This translates into CASSIVGPRRNEKLFF. The V gene is TRBV19, the J gene TRBJ1-4; D is undetermined. The length of the CDR3 is 16 residues. Germline V gene data show CDR1 as LNHDA and CDR2 as SQIVND (reference sequence). V shed 1 base and J shed 5 bases, with 14 bases lying between them. Together with reference TRBV19 and TRBJ1-4, the CDR3 gives the full variable domain: DGGITQSPKYLFRKEGQNVTLSCEQNLNHDAMYWYRQDPGQGLRLIYYSQIVNDFQKGDIAEGYSVSREKKESFPLTVTSAQKNPTAFYLCASSIVGPRRNEKLFFGSGTQLSVL.

This sequence joins TRBV11-2 and TRBJ2-1; no reliable D call. The V end lost 5 bases, the J end lost 4 bases, and 9 bases lay between the germline ends. The CDR3 extends over 13 amino acids. CDR1 is SGHAT and CDR2 is FQNNGV in the germline V gene. The CDR3 region has the DNA TGTGCCAGCAGCAGAGGTCTGTACAATGAGCAGTTCTTC. Its protein product is CASSRGLYNEQFF. Together with reference TRBV11-2 and TRBJ2-1, the CDR3 gives the full variable domain: EAGVAQSPRYKIIEKRQSVAFWCNPISGHATLYWYQQILGQGPKLLIQFQNNGVVDDSQLPKDRFSAERLKGVDSTLKIQPAKLEDSAVYLCASSRGLYNEQFFGPGTRLTVL.

The V call is TRBV11-3, the J call TRBJ2-1; D is perhaps TRBD2 (6 bases). Germline CDR1 and CDR2: SGHNT and YENEEA. Trimming shortened V by 3 bases and J by 4 bases, and 16 bases separated the two germline ends. This CDR3 spans 16 amino acids. DNA of the CDR3: TGTGCCAGCAGCTTTCTAAACGGGCGGGGATACAATGAGCAGTTCTTC. Its translation is CASSFLNGRGYNEQFF.

The chain couples TRBV5-1 to TRBJ1-4; 7 nucleotides agree with TRBD1. The CDR3 covers 13 residues. Germline V gene lookup returns CDR1 SGHRS and CDR2 YFSETQ. V lost 3 bases, J lost 7 bases, and 3 bases stayed unmatched. CDR3 sequence reads: CASSSDRAEKLFF. Here the CDR3 DNA reads TGCGCCAGCAGCTCCGACAGGGCTGAAAAACTGTTTTTT.

The chain joins TRBV28 to TRBJ1-2; no reliable D call. Trimming pared 2 bases from V and 7 bases from J, leaving 11 bases between. Germline loops: CDR1 MDHEN, CDR2 SYDVKM. The CDR3 spans 13 residues. CDR3: CASSLPGFGGYTF. The CDR3 DNA reads TGTGCCAGCAGTTTACCGGGGTTCGGTGGCTACACCTTC.

The rearrangement joins TRBV4-2 to TRBJ2-3, with TRBD2 matching over 7 bases. CDR1 and CDR2 from the germline V gene are LGHNA and YNFKEQ. The CDR3 covers 16 residues. V shed 0 bases and J 4 bases; nucleotides not matched to a gene: 7. The CDR3 reads CASSQEGGAGADTQYF. The CDR3 DNA is TGTGCCAGCAGCCAAGAGGGCGGGGCGGGGGCAGATACGCAGTATTTT.

This clone was seen only a few times. In DNA form, the CDR3 reads TGTGCCAGCAGTTTCCCTTCCTGGGGCAATCAGCCCCAGCATTTT. This encodes CASSFPSWGNQPQHF. V is TRBV28 and J is TRBJ1-5; D remains ambiguous. CDR1 and CDR2 from the germline V gene are MDHEN and SYDVKM. The CDR3 loop spans 15 amino acids. V was shortened by 3 bases and J by 2 bases, with 11 bases between the two germline ends.

This sequence joins TRBV7-6 and TRBJ2-1; D is possibly TRBD2 (5 bases). Deletions cut 5 bases from V and 8 bases from J, with 13 bases between. Germline CDR1 SGHVS, CDR2 FNYEAQ. The CDR3 spans 13 residues. CDR3 DNA sequence: TGTGCCAGCAGCCGCCCTAGCTTAGATGAGCAGTTCTTC. This encodes CASSRPSLDEQFF.

This clone was observed once. The chain employs TRBV7-8 and TRBJ1-5; 11 positions match TRBD1. This CDR3 has 18 amino acids. The germline V gene encodes CDR1 SGHVS and CDR2 FQNEAQ. The V gene end was trimmed by 4 bases and the J gene end by 2 bases; junction bases not matched to a gene: 10. The CDR3 bases are TGTGCCAGCAGCTCCGAGGACAGGGGGCGCCGGGGCAATCAGCCCCAGCATTTT. Encoded protein: CASSSEDRGRRGNQPQHF.

The chain uses TRBV7-2 and TRBJ2-2; 7 bases are shared with TRBD1. From germline, CDR1 is SGHTA and CDR2 FQGNSA. Trimming removed 0 bases from V and 5 bases from J; junction bases left unmatched: 3. CDR3 length: 15 residues. The CDR3: CASSLATGRTGELFF. CDR3 in DNA: TGTGCCAGCAGCTTAGCGACAGGGAGAACCGGGGAGCTGTTTTTT.

The gene calls are TRBV6-5 and TRBJ1-2; D call uncertain. Germline CDR1 MNHEY, CDR2 SVGAGI. The CDR3 runs 14 residues. The V end lost 0 bases, the J end lost 8 bases, and 13 bases lay between the germline ends. DNA for the CDR3: TGTGCCAGCAGTTACTCGGAAACAGAAGGAGGCTACACCTTC. It specifies CASSYSETEGGYTF.

The sample holds one count of this clone. The CDR3 here is CASSQEYYGTGGYEQYF. The CDR3 DNA reads TGCGCCAGCAGCCAGGAATACTACGGGACAGGGGGCTACGAGCAGTACTTC. The chain links TRBV4-3 to TRBJ2-7; 11 bases align to TRBD1. V lost 3 bases to trimming and J lost 3 bases; unmatched junction nucleotides: 10. Germline assignment: CDR1 LGHNA and CDR2 YSLEER. The length of the CDR3 is 17 residues.

The J gene is TRBJ1-1, the V gene TRBV5-1; D remains ambiguous. This CDR3 spans 14 amino acids. Germline CDR1 is SGHRS and CDR2 is YFSETQ. V was shortened by 4 bases and J by 0 bases, with 10 bases between the two germline ends. For the CDR3, the DNA is TGCGCCAGCAGCCCCCGGTGGGTGAACACTGAAGCTTTCTTT. Its translation is CASSPRWVNTEAFF.

The rearrangement uses TRBV4-1 and TRBJ1-2, with 10 bases identical to TRBD1. The CDR3 spans 15 residues. The trim removed 4 bases at V and 4 bases at J, leaving 6 bases unmatched. Germline V lookup: CDR1 MGHRA, CDR2 YSYEKL. This CDR3 is CASSRPDRGSYGYTF. For the CDR3, the DNA is TGCGCCAGCAGCCGCCCGGACAGGGGGAGCTATGGCTACACCTTC.